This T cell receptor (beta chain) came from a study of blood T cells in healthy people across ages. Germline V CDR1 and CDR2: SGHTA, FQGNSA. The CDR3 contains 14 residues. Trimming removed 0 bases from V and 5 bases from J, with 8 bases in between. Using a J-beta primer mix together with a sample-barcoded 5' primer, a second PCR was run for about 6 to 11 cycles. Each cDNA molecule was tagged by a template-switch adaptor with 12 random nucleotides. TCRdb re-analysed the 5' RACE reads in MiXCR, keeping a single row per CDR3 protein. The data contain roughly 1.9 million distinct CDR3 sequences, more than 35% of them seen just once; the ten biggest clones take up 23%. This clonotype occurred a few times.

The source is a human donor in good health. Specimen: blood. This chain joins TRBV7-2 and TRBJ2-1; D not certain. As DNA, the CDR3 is TGTGCCAGCAGCTTAGCGCTGCCCGACAATGAGCAGTTCTTC. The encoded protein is CASSLALPDNEQFF.